This note documents a single T cell receptor beta chain sequence. This entry comes from a study of cytomegalovirus exposure and HLA in healthy donors. This PCR relied on a set of 60 Vbeta primers and 13 Jbeta primers. Using immunoSEQ multiplex PCR, the repertoire was profiled, and TCRdb retains in-frame clones only, with some absent. The sample yields some 93,000 clones, less than 80% seen once. Germline V gives CDR1 MDHEN, CDR2 SYDVKM. The CDR3 spans 12 residues. V lost 6 bases, J lost 2 bases, and 0 bases stayed unmatched. Source material: PBMCs. The sequence derives from a boy under 18 in good health and CMV-seropositive. The chain carries TRBV28 and TRBJ2-5, with 7 positions matching TRBD1. For the CDR3, the DNA is TGTGCCAGCAGGACAGGGCAAGAGACCCAGTACTTC. It codes for CASRTGQETQYF.